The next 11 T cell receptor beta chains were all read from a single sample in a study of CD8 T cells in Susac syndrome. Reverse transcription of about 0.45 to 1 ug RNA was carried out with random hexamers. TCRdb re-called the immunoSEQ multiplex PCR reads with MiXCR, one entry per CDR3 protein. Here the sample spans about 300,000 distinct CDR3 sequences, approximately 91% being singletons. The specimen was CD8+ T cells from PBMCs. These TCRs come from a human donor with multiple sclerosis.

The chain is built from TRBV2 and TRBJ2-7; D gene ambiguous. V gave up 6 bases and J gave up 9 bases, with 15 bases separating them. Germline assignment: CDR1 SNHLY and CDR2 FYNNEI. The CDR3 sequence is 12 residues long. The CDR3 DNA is TGTGCCAGCAGCGCAGTTTGGGCTGGGCAGTACTTC. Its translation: CASSAVWAGQYF.

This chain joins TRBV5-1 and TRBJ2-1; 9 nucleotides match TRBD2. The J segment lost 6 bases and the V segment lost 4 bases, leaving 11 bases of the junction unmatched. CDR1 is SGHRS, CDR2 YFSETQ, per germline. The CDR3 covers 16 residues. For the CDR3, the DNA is TGCGCCAGCAGCCAAAGGCTGCTAGCGGGGTCCAATGAGCAGTTCTTC. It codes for CASSQRLLAGSNEQFF.

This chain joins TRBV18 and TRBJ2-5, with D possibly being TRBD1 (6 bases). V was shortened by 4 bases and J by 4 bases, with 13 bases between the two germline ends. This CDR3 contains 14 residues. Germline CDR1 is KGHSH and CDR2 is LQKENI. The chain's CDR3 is CASSLTGLGETQYF. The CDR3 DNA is TGTGCCAGCTCACTCACAGGGTTGGGAGAGACCCAGTACTTC.

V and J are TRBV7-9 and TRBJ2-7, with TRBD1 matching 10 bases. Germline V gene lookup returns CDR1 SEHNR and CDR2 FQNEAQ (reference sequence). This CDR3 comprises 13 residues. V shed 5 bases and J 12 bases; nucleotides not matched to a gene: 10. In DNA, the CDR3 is TGTGCCAGCAGCCTATCGGGACAGGGGATAGGGTACTTC. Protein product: CASSLSGQGIGYF.

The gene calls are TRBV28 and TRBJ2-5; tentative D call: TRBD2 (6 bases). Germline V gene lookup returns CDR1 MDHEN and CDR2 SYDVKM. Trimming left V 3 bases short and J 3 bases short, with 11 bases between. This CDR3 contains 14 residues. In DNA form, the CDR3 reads TGTGCCAGCAGTTTGTTTAGCGGAAAAGAGACCCAGTACTTC. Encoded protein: CASSLFSGKETQYF.

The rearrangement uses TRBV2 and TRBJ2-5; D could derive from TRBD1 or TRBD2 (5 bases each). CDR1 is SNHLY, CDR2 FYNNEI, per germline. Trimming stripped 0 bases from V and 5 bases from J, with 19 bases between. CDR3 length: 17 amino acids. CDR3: CASSEALPGTREETQYF. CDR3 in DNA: TGTGCCAGCAGTGAAGCGCTTCCGGGGACGAGGGAGGAGACCCAGTACTTC.

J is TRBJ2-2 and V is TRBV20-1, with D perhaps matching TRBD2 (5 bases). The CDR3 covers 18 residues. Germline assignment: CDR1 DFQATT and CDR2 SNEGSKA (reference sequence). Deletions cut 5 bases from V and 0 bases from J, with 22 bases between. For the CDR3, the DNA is TGCAGTGCTCCTCCCCCAGCGGCAGGAACCGCGAACACCGGGGAGCTGTTTTTT. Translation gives CSAPPPAAGTANTGELFF.

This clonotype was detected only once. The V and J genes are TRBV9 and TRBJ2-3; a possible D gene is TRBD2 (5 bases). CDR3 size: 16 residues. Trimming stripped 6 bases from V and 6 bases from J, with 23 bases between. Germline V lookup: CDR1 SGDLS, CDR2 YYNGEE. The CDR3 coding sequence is TGTGCCAGCACCCAAAGTGGTCGGGGTGGGCCGGATACGCAGTATTTT. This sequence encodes CASTQSGRGGPDTQYF. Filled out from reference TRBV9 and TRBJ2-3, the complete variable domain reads DSGVTQTPKHLITATGQRVTLRCSPRSGDLSVYWYQQSLDQGLQFLIQYYNGEERAKGNILERFSAQQFPDLHSELNLSSLELGDSALYFCASTQSGRGGPDTQYFGPGTRLTVL.

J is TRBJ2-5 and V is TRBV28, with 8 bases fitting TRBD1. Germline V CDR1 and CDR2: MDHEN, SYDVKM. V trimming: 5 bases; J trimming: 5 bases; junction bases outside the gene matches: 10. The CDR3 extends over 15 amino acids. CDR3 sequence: CASSRGTTGGETQYF. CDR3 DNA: TGTGCCAGCAGTAGAGGGACCACAGGGGGGGAGACCCAGTACTTC.

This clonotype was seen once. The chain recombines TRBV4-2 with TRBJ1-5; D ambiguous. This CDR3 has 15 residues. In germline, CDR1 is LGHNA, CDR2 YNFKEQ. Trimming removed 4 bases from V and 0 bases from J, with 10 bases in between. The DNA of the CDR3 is TGTGCCAGCAGCCCCGGGGAAGATAGCAATCAGCCCCAGCATTTT. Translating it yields CASSPGEDSNQPQHF.

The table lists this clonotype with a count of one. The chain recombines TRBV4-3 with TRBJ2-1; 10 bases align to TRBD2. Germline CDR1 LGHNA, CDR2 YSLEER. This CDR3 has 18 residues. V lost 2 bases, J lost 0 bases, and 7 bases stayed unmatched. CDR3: CASSQLAGVTSSYNEQFF. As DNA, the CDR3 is TGCGCCAGCAGCCAACTAGCGGGGGTAACTAGCTCCTACAATGAGCAGTTCTTC.